This entry features one T cell receptor beta chain sequence. Its matching antigen is unknown. The data belong to a study of shared clonotypes between healthy human individuals. Whole-study results and caveats: Some naive CD4 clonotypes, approximately 4.5%, turned up in common across a handful of donors. Estimated richness was generally greater in naive than memory subsets.

CDR1 and CDR2 from the germline V gene are MNHNY and SVGAGI (reference sequence). The CDR3 is 15 amino acids. The V gene lost 2 bases and the J gene lost 0 bases, with 7 bases spanning the gap. Using immunoSEQ multiplex PCR, the repertoire was profiled, and TCRdb retains in-frame clones only, with some absent. The table shows a few million clones, with about 92% occurring only once. Participating donors were healthy, HIV-negative adults free of recent acute infections or vaccinations. Everyone who donated was a Caucasian adult who lived in Nashville, Tennessee. J is TRBJ2-2 and V is TRBV6-6, with D hard to call. The sequence derives from a man younger than 35 in good health. The sample consisted of naive CD4+ T cells sorted from blood. As for subset: CD45RA+ positively selected. CDR3 nucleotide sequence: TGTGCCAGCAGTTACGCAGGAACGAACACCGGGGAGCTGTTTTTT. Translating it yields CASSYAGTNTGELFF.